This T cell receptor (beta chain) was profiled in a study of control samples from healthy donors and cancer patients. CDR3 length: 14 residues. Germline V gives CDR1 SGHAT, CDR2 FQNNGV. With 2 bases clipped from V and 3 bases from J, the junction kept 2 bases outside the gene matches. Profiling relied on immunoSEQ multiplex PCR, and the TCRdb table lists in-frame clones only, not all of them. This table has 100,000 to 150,000 clones, 80% to 95% appearing once. The rearrangement uses TRBV11-2 and TRBJ2-7; 9 bases line up with TRBD2. This clonotype was sampled from a man aged 40-49 years in good health. Material: blood. This chain's CDR3 is CASSLQAGGYEQYF. The CDR3 region has the DNA TGTGCCAGCAGCTTACAAGCGGGGGGCTACGAGCAGTACTTC.